The source of this TCR beta chain is a study of T cells in Graves' hyperthyroidism and ophthalmopathy. Whole-study results and caveats: It was a median about 6.5 months before onset that the model predicted ophthalmopathy. Appearing also in blood were most of the thyroid clonotypes expanded above 0.001.

CDR3 length equals 16 residues. Germline values: CDR1 SEHNR, CDR2 FQNEAQ (reference sequence). The germline V and J ends were trimmed by 4 bases and 0 bases, with 12 bases remaining between them. The TCR beta CDR3 regions underwent amplification using RNA transcripts as the source. The study used the HTBI primer set for a first-round RT-PCR of the TCR CDR3. Via MiXCR, TCRdb re-called the multiplex PCR reads, giving one row per CDR3 protein. The sample records over 500,000 distinct CDR3 sequences, 40% to 50% being singletons. Uncontrolled infection, other autoimmune disease, pregnancy or lactation excluded patients. Diagnostic assessment was based on clinical symptoms, serum thyroxine and TRAb, thyroid ultrasound and orbital computed tomography. This clonotype has only a few counts. Its antigen is currently unknown.

Sequenced input: peripheral blood or thyroid tissue (not recorded which). This TCR derives from an adult woman with Graves' disease, either hyperthyroidism or ophthalmopathy (not recorded which). The chain has TRBV7-9 and TRBJ1-4; D perhaps matches TRBD1 (5 bases). The CDR3 DNA is TGTGCCAGCAGCTCCCTCCGACAGACAACTAATGAAAAACTGTTTTTT. Its translation is CASSSLRQTTNEKLFF. Supplemented by reference TRBV7-9 and TRBJ1-4, the full variable domain reads DTGVSQNPRHKITKRGQNVTFRCDPISEHNRLYWYRQTLGQGPEFLTYFQNEAQLEKSRLLSDRFSAERPKGSFSTLEIQRTEQGDSAMYLCASSSLRQTTNEKLFFGSGTQLSVL.